This T cell receptor beta chain was sequenced for a study of T cells in Graves' hyperthyroidism and ophthalmopathy (dated by TCRdb to the late 2010s). About the study as a whole: Peripheral blood was sampled at the time of initial diagnosis, prior to any treatment. An independent validation cohort of under 20 hyperthyroidism patients and some 15 patients who later progressed to ophthalmopathy tested prospective prediction of ophthalmopathy. Thyroid tissue and blood T-cell repertoires from roughly six Graves' hyperthyroidism patients were also compared in the study. The roughly 90 discovery patients were divided at random into training and test sets in a 7:3 ratio. According to the paper, TCR Vbeta CDR3 sequencing was carried out on 135 peripheral blood samples, which came from under 50 ophthalmopathy, under 85 hyperthyroidism and roughly 17 progressor patients. To identify TCR V-J signatures that set the groups apart, the researchers used a discovery cohort of about a hundred patients, made up of 43 with Graves' ophthalmopathy and about 60 with stable Graves' hyperthyroidism. Once sampling was done, hyperthyroidism patients were given methimazole at a starting dose of 30 mg daily, whereas ophthalmopathy patients were given high-dose intravenous methylprednisolone. Paper-wide results and their limitations: Most expanded thyroid clonotypes (frequency above 0.001) were also detected in blood, suggesting blood repertoires may reflect thyroid immune responses. A 13 V-J signature model separated ophthalmopathy from stable hyperthyroidism, with approximately 87% sensitivity and roughly 84% specificity in cross-validation and 80%/75% in testing. Sample size was not statistically predetermined, and investigators were not blinded to group allocation. During validation, the model predicted progression to ophthalmopathy a median of approximately six months ahead of onset, with more than 55% sensitivity and about 75% specificity.

As to this clonotype: Its antigen is currently not known. No qualities accompany the bases; no much larger clone lies one base away.

TCR beta CDR3 regions were amplified from RNA transcripts. The first round of RT-PCR for the TCR CDR3 was performed with the HTBI primer set and the Qiagen OneStep RT-PCR kit. Libraries were constructed in a second round of multiplex PCR, after which size selection and purification were performed. The libraries were sequenced on an Illumina HiSeq2000 using paired-end 100 bp reads. Processing in the source paper ran as follows. Raw data were processed with SOAPnuke, discarding reads with adapters, uncalled bases, mean Phred below 15, or no exact constant-primer or identifier match. High-quality paired reads were merged with COPE v1.2.5, and unique nucleotide sequences were defined as clonotypes. MiTCR v1.1 was used to align the clonotypes against IMGT TRBV, TRBD and TRBJ reference segments. The analysis was restricted to V-J combinations with a frequency above 0.0001, which together covered approximately 99% of the repertoires. The TCS score was defined as F50 (clonal expansion) divided by E x V (chaos), with BLOSUM62-based TCRdist calculated between CDR3 peptides within each V-J. Welch's t-statistics and random forest reduced around 520 V-J features to 13, which were used in a naive Bayes classifier (R e1071). TCRdb ran its own pipeline on the public reads, namely fastp trimming at Q25 and MiXCR clone calling, and kept in-frame beta chains. Entries are consolidated by CDR3 protein sequence, retaining the most common genes and DNA. TCRdb, not the original authors, processed these V and J calls. For this sample the table gives about 500,000 distinct CDR3 sequences, of which over 15% were detected only once. The ten most abundant clones make up 15% to 20% of the sample.

Between the V and J ends, shortened by 4 bases and 7 bases respectively, the junction contains 13 bases. The CDR3, from cysteine to phenylalanine, totals 12 residues. The sequence is cut down to CDR3 DNA, 36 bases in frame from base 1. CDR1 DFQATT and CDR2 SNEGSKA are derived from the germline V gene (reference sequence). Graves' hyperthyroidism was defined as stable when no progression to ophthalmopathy occurred over 18 months of follow-up. Hyperthyroidism patients were aged 18 to 65 years and newly diagnosed, with disease duration of less than 2 months. Patients with uncontrolled infections, other autoimmune diseases, pregnancy or lactation were excluded. Clinical symptoms, serum thyroxine and TRAb, thyroid ultrasound, and orbital computed tomography formed the basis for the diagnoses. PBMCs were isolated from more than 9 ml of fresh peripheral blood by Ficoll-Paque density gradient centrifugation. Total RNA was extracted with Trizol reagent, and quality was checked on an Agilent 2100 Bioanalyzer.

The chain is assembled from TRBV20-1 and TRBJ1-2; the D segment cannot be called with confidence. Source material: blood. The receptor's source is a woman aged 18-29 years with Graves' hyperthyroidism. The nucleotide sequence reads TGCAGTGCTACGTCCGTCTTTAGTGGCTACACCTTC. Protein translation: CSATSVFSGYTF.